Each of the 7 T cell receptor beta chains below was sequenced from the same sample in a study of blood T cell repertoires in COVID-19. Clones were read by immunoSEQ multiplex PCR, and TCRdb kept only the in-frame ones, dropping some. This table has around 330,000 clones, 85% appearing once. The sample taken for sequencing was PBMCs or T cells enriched from blood (not recorded which). These TCRs come from a woman in her twenties or thirties who had been exposed to COVID-19.

The gene calls are TRBV11-2 and TRBJ2-3, with a possible D match to TRBD1 (5 bases). The germline V gene has CDR1 SGHAT and CDR2 FQNNGV. This CDR3 region has 14 residues. Between the trimmed V and J ends, which lost 5 bases and 0 bases, there was a span of 9 bases. CDR3 coding DNA: TGTGCCAGCAGCCCGACAGCCAGCACAGATACGCAGTATTTT. This codes for CASSPTASTDTQYF. Full variable domain (remainder filled in from reference TRBV11-2 and TRBJ2-3): EAGVAQSPRYKIIEKRQSVAFWCNPISGHATLYWYQQILGQGPKLLIQFQNNGVVDDSQLPKDRFSAERLKGVDSTLKIQPAKLEDSAVYLCASSPTASTDTQYFGPGTRLTVL.

This clone showed up just once. This CDR3 is CASSQGTGGSPYEQYF. In nucleotides, the CDR3 is TGCGCCAGCAGCCAAGGGACAGGGGGGTCCCCCTACGAGCAGTACTTC. This sequence joins TRBV4-3 and TRBJ2-7; 10 bases agree with TRBD1. J gave up 2 bases and V 1 base, and 5 bases lay outside the gene matches. CDR3 length: 16 amino acids. Germline CDR1 and CDR2: LGHNA and YSLEER.

V usage is TRBV12-3 or TRBV12-4 and J usage is TRBJ1-5; D gene uncertain. This CDR3 region has 13 residues. Trimming took off 1 base at V and 10 bases at J, with 11 bases between the two ends. CDR3 in amino acids: CASSLGVRGPQHF. CDR3 sequence (DNA): TGTGCCAGCAGTTTAGGAGTTCGGGGACCCCAGCATTTT.

The CDR3 protein is CASFGPGLSGNTIYF. CDR3 coding DNA: TGTGCCAGCTTCGGACCGGGACTCTCTGGAAACACCATATATTTT. This rearrangement joins TRBV11-2 to TRBJ1-3, with D perhaps TRBD1 (5 bases). CDR3 length equals 15 residues. V lost 8 bases and J 0 bases, leaving 14 bases between the germline ends. Per the germline V gene, CDR1 is SGHAT and CDR2 is FQNNGV.

The gene calls are TRBV28 and TRBJ2-2; 7 bases align to TRBD1. CDR1 is MDHEN and CDR2 is SYDVKM in the germline V gene. CDR3 length: 15 amino acids. Trimming removed 6 bases from V and 5 bases from J; junction bases left unmatched: 9. The CDR3 loop is CASSPSDRDTGELFF. The CDR3 DNA reads as TGTGCCAGCAGCCCTTCCGACAGGGATACCGGGGAGCTGTTTTTT.

This clone was seen once. The rearrangement links TRBV18 to TRBJ1-1; D gene ambiguous. The germline V and J ends were trimmed by 2 bases and 4 bases, with 14 bases remaining between them. Germline loops: CDR1 KGHSH, CDR2 LQKENI. The CDR3 runs to 15 residues. The CDR3 sequence: CASSPKAGRGTEAFF. The CDR3 DNA is TGTGCCAGCTCACCAAAGGCAGGACGGGGCACTGAAGCTTTCTTT.

The gene calls are TRBV6-2 or TRBV6-3 and TRBJ1-6; D is possibly TRBD1 (5 bases). There are 13 residues in the CDR3. Deletions cut 4 bases from V and 9 bases from J, with 10 bases between. Germline V lookup: CDR1 MNHEY, CDR2 SVGEGT. Written as DNA, the CDR3 is TGTGCCAGCAGTTCAAGCAGGGCTTCACCCCTCCACTTT. The encoded protein is CASSSSRASPLHF.